This is a list of T cell receptor beta chains from one sample in a study of T-cell reconstitution after alpha-beta-depleted transplantation in children. MiXCR, run by TCRdb on the PCR reads, gives a single entry per CDR3 protein. The profile covers 350,000 to 450,000 distinct CDR3 sequences, with around 20% appearing a single time and over 3.5% taken by the ten largest. Sequencing was performed on PBMCs from the stem cell graft donor, taken from the stem cell graft. The receptor source for this set is a human donor who donated a stem cell graft to a child with acute myeloid leukemia. CDR3s include the opening cysteine and the closing phenylalanine or tryptophan. A D gene is named only where the DNA matches it firmly. The listing skips clone size in some rows; elsewhere it reads once, few, many or a size class.

CDR3nt,CDR3aa,j_gene,d_gene,abundance,v_gene
TGCAGCGTTCTCGGTCCCCACGAGCAGTACTTC,CSVLGPHEQYF,TRBJ2-7,NA,NA,TRBV29-1
TGCAGCGCCAGACAGTTCCCTGAAGCTTTCTTT,CSARQFPEAFF,TRBJ1-1,NA,many,TRBV20-1
TGCAGTGCCCCAGGCGTAGGGGGAACTGAAGCTTTCTTT,CSAPGVGGTEAFF,TRBJ1-1,NA,many,TRBV20-1
TGTGCCAGCACCCCGGTCGGACGGGTATACGAGCAGTACTTC,CASTPVGRVYEQYF,TRBJ2-7,NA,NA,TRBV12-3/TRBV12-4
TGTGCCATCACTGAGGGGAGCACAGATACGCAGTATTTT,CAITEGSTDTQYF,TRBJ2-3,NA,many,TRBV10-3
TGTGCCAGCAGTAAGGGGACCCCAGGGACAAGCCCCTACAATGAGCAGTTCTTC,CASSKGTPGTSPYNEQFF,TRBJ2-1,NA,NA,TRBV25-1
TGTGCCAGCAGCTCCATGGACCAGCCTAGCTACGAGCAGTACTTC,CASSSMDQPSYEQYF,TRBJ2-7,NA,many,TRBV7-2
TGTGCCAGCAGTTTATTTGTGGACACCGGGGAGCTGTTTTTT,CASSLFVDTGELFF,TRBJ2-2,NA,NA,TRBV27
TGTGCCAGCAGTTTGAGGGGGAGCTTGGACACTGAAGCTTTCTTT,CASSLRGSLDTEAFF,TRBJ1-1,NA,few,TRBV12-3/TRBV12-4
TGTGCCAGCAGCTTAGCCGGATCCTACGAGCAGTACTTC,CASSLAGSYEQYF,TRBJ2-7,NA,many,TRBV7-9
TGTGCCAGCAGAGACCTCAGGGGGTTCGACGAGCAGTACTTC,CASRDLRGFDEQYF,TRBJ2-7,TRBD1,few,TRBV7-9
TGCGCCAGCGGTACAGCGGGAAAGCTAAACTATGGCTACACCTTC,CASGTAGKLNYGYTF,TRBJ1-2,NA,NA,TRBV5-1
TGCAGTGCTAGAGTAGGGGCCGCGGGCAATCAGCCCCAGCATTTT,CSARVGAAGNQPQHF,TRBJ1-5,NA,NA,TRBV20-1
TGTGCCAGCAGTTACGCAATCAGGGGGCTCATGAGGAGGAACACTGAAGCTTTCTTT,CASSYAIRGLMRRNTEAFF,TRBJ1-1,TRBD1,few,TRBV6-5
TGTGCCAGCAGTTTAGCAGTTTATAGCAATCAGCCCCAGCATTTT,CASSLAVYSNQPQHF,TRBJ1-5,NA,NA,TRBV28
TGTGCCAGCAGTTATACAGGGGGTGCTGCCGAGCAGTACTTC,CASSYTGGAAEQYF,TRBJ2-7,TRBD1,NA,TRBV6-2/TRBV6-3
TGTGCCAGCAGCACGAACTCAGGGGGCTATGGAGATACGCAGTATTTT,CASSTNSGGYGDTQYF,TRBJ2-3,TRBD1,few,TRBV7-3
TGTGCCAGCAGGGACAGTCGTTACCAAGAGACCCAGTACTTC,CASRDSRYQETQYF,TRBJ2-5,NA,few,TRBV25-1
TGCGCCAGCAGCTTGATGGCTCTCGGGACAGGGGCTAACATTCAGTACTTC,CASSLMALGTGANIQYF,TRBJ2-4,TRBD1,NA,TRBV5-1
TGTGCCAGCAGTCCACAGGGGGGCTCTGGAAACACCATATATTTT,CASSPQGGSGNTIYF,TRBJ1-3,TRBD1,NA,TRBV12-3/TRBV12-4
TGTGCCACCAGTGATTTGGCTGAGCAGTTCTTC,CATSDLAEQFF,TRBJ2-1,NA,NA,TRBV24-1
TGTGCCACCAGTGAAACTGACGGGACAGATACGCAGTATTTT,CATSETDGTDTQYF,TRBJ2-3,NA,NA,TRBV24-1
TGTGCCAGCAGTGATACAGAATACGAGCAGTACTTC,CASSDTEYEQYF,TRBJ2-7,NA,many,TRBV12-3/TRBV12-4